The 2 T cell receptor beta chains below were found in one sample sequenced in a study of cytomegalovirus exposure and HLA in healthy donors. The PCR employed 60 Vbeta primers together with 13 Jbeta primers. Clones were sequenced by immunoSEQ multiplex PCR, and TCRdb holds only the in-frame ones, with some missing. The top ten hold 11% of the sample, which has around 150,000 clones, roughly 74% seen once. Material for sequencing was PBMCs. These receptors were taken from a man aged 18 to 29 in good health and CMV-seropositive.

V usage is TRBV5-4 and J usage is TRBJ2-1; 13 nucleotides match TRBD2. The CDR3 runs 15 residues. With V trimmed by 5 bases and J by 8 bases, 7 bases remained unmatched. Germline-derived CDR1 and CDR2 are SGHNT and YYREEE (reference sequence). The CDR3 region is CASRLAGGMIDEQFF. DNA for the CDR3: TGTGCCAGCAGACTAGCGGGAGGGATGATCGATGAGCAGTTCTTC.

The chain has TRBV6-1 and TRBJ2-3, with 7 bases aligning to TRBD2. With 3 bases clipped from V and 2 bases from J, the junction kept 5 bases outside the gene matches. Germline V gene lookup returns CDR1 MNHNS and CDR2 SASEGT. CDR3 length: 15 amino acids. In nucleotides, the CDR3 is TGTGCCAGCAGTGAGTGGCTAGCGGACACAGATACGCAGTATTTT. Its translation is CASSEWLADTDTQYF.